These 5 T cell receptor beta chains were sequenced from one sample in a study of tumor-infiltrating lymphocytes in localized non-small cell lung cancer. Repertoires were generated with immunoSEQ multiplex PCR, while TCRdb's copy carries only in-frame clones and drops some. The data show just under 6,000 clones, with around 61% seen just once and more than 13% held by the top ten. Sequenced sample: uninvolved lung tissue not adjacent to the tumor. These receptors originate from a human donor with non-small cell lung cancer.

The V gene is TRBV28, the J gene TRBJ2-2, with D possibly TRBD1 on 6 matching bases. V lost 2 bases, J lost 4 bases, and 11 bases lay in between. Per the germline V gene, CDR1 is MDHEN and CDR2 is SYDVKM. The CDR3 totals 15 residues. Here the CDR3 reads CASSLGGATTGELFF. The DNA of the CDR3 is TGTGCCAGCAGTTTAGGGGGCGCGACCACCGGGGAGCTGTTTTTT. Filled out from reference TRBV28 and TRBJ2-2, the complete variable domain reads DVKVTQSSRYLVKRTGEKVFLECVQDMDHENMFWYRQDPGLGLRLIYFSYDVKMKEKGDIPEGYSVSREKKERFSLILESASTNQTSMYLCASSLGGATTGELFFGEGSRLTVL.

This clone was seen more than once but under ten times. The chain carries TRBV2 and TRBJ2-1; D is uncertain. Trimming removed 3 bases at V and 7 bases at J, with 13 bases between. This CDR3 is built from 14 residues. Looked up from germline, CDR1 is SNHLY and CDR2 is FYNNEI. The CDR3 sequence is CASSEEYPKNEQFF. CDR3 DNA sequence: TGTGCCAGCAGTGAGGAGTACCCGAAAAATGAGCAGTTCTTC.

This clone ranks as medium-sized (0.01 to 0.1%). The chain combines TRBV6-1 with TRBJ1-1; the D gene is possibly TRBD1 (6 bases). Between the trimmed V and J ends, which lost 6 bases and 3 bases, there was a span of 14 bases. Per germline, CDR1 MNHNS and CDR2 SASEGT. The CDR3 is made up of 14 amino acids. In DNA, the CDR3 is TGTGCCAGCAGGACGACAGGACGGGACACTGAAGCTTTCTTT. It yields the protein CASRTTGRDTEAFF.

The rearrangement links TRBV4-3 to TRBJ2-7; TRBD1 agrees at 8 bases. The germline V gene encodes CDR1 LGHNA and CDR2 YSLEER. This CDR3 has 15 residues. Trimming removed 0 bases from V and 3 bases from J; junction bases left unmatched: 4. The CDR3 coding sequence is TGCGCCAGCAGCCAAGAAGGTACAGGGGGCTACGAGCAGTACTTC. It is translated as CASSQEGTGGYEQYF.

This clone is medium-sized (0.01 to 0.1%) within its sample. This rearrangement joins TRBV18 to TRBJ2-7; the match to TRBD2 covers 7 bases. V shed 4 bases and J 3 bases; nucleotides not matched to a gene: 15. Germline CDR1 KGHSH, CDR2 LQKENI. The CDR3 is 17 amino acids. The DNA for the CDR3 is TGTGCCAGCTCACTTCCTCGGGGGGAGGGCATCGACTACGAGCAGTACTTC. Translating gives CASSLPRGEGIDYEQYF. The whole variable domain, remainder taken from reference TRBV18 and TRBJ2-7, is NAGVMQNPRHLVRRRGQEARLRCSPMKGHSHVYWYRQLPEEGLKFMVYLQKENIIDESGMPKERFSAEFPKEGPSILRIQQVVRGDSAAYFCASSLPRGEGIDYEQYFGPGTRLTVT.